This TCR beta chain was identified in a study of blood T cell repertoires in COVID-19. Across the study: PBMCs, B-cell-depleted T cells, or T cells provided the cDNA or gDNA that made up the material.

The assay was immunoSEQ multiplex PCR, and TCRdb's table has in-frame clones only and misses some. The data hold about 190,000 clones, with less than 90% observed a single time. Within 2 weeks before study entry, exposed participants met a COVID-19 case. Germline V CDR1 and CDR2: SGHKS, YYEKEE (reference sequence). CDR3 size: 14 residues. The V and J ends lost 4 bases and 8 bases, in that order; junction bases with no gene match: 6. The V gene is TRBV5-5, the J gene TRBJ2-1; TRBD2 matches 10 bases. This clonotype was sampled from a woman in her 30s who had been exposed to COVID-19. Sequencing input: PBMCs or T cells enriched from blood (not recorded which). The CDR3 sequence: CASSPVSGGDEQFF. The CDR3 bases are TGTGCCAGCAGCCCGGTCAGCGGGGGGGATGAGCAGTTCTTC. The full variable domain, its missing parts supplied by reference TRBV5-5 and TRBJ2-1, is DAGVTQSPTHLIKTRGQQVTLRCSPISGHKSVSWYQQVLGQGPQFIFQYYEKEERGRGNFPDRFSARQFPNYSSELNVNALLLGDSALYLCASSPVSGGDEQFFGPGTRLTVL.